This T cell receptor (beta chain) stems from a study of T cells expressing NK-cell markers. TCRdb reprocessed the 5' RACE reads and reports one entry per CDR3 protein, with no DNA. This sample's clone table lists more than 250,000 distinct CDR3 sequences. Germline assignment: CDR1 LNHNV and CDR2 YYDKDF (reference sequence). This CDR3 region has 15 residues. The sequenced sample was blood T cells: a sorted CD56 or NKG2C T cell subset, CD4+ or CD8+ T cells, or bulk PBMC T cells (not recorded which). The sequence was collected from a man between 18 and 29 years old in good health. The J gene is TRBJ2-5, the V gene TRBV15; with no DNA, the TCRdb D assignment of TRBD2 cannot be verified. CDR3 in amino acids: CATSRLAGAQETQYF.